Sequencing of this TCR beta chain was carried out in a study of T cell responses to AZD1222 COVID-19 vaccine. Study-level points and caveats: The study sampled repertoires only after the peak T cell response.

For this clone: Its antigen is undetermined.

Generated by immunoSEQ multiplex PCR, the TCRdb table keeps only in-frame clones and is missing some. Seen here are about 48,000 clones, about 91% observed once, and the top ten hold about 5%. From germline, CDR1 is MNHEY and CDR2 SVGAGI. CDR3 length: 15 amino acids. The junction had 11 bases not matched to a gene; V was cut back by 7 bases and J by 5 bases. The material was peripheral blood, obtained 28 days after the second AZD1222 dose. The source of this sequence is an adult who received the AZD1222 COVID-19 vaccine. The rearrangement links TRBV6-5 to TRBJ2-7; 10 nucleotides agree with TRBD1. CDR3 coding DNA: TGTGCCAGCACCCCCGGTGGGGACAGGGGTAACGAGCAGTACTTC. This sequence encodes CASTPGGDRGNEQYF.